This T cell receptor beta chain was obtained from a study of blood T cell repertoires in COVID-19. Study-level information: The analysed material was cDNA or gDNA that came from T cells, B-cell-depleted T cells, or PBMCs.

Libraries were prepared by immunoSEQ multiplex PCR; TCRdb keeps only in-frame clonotypes and omits some of them. The top ten hold approximately 12% of the sample, which has approximately 210,000 clones, approximately 78% seen once. V dropped 5 bases and J dropped 0 bases, with 13 bases sitting between them. This CDR3 is 16 amino acids long. In germline, CDR1 is SGHVS, CDR2 FQNEAQ. Sequencing input: peripheral blood. The sequence derives from a woman aged 35 to 49 with acute or convalescent COVID-19. The rearrangement uses TRBV7-8 and TRBJ1-4; no reliable D call. In DNA form, the CDR3 reads TGTGCCAGCAGCCCAAAACGGGGAGCAACTAATGAAAAACTGTTTTTT. Amino acids: CASSPKRGATNEKLFF.